This T cell receptor beta chain appears in the sequencing data of a study of blood T cell repertoires in COVID-19. Germline lookup yields CDR1 SNHLY and CDR2 FYNNEI. The V and J ends lost 0 bases and 7 bases, in that order; junction bases with no gene match: 5. The CDR3 consists of 15 residues. Libraries were prepared by immunoSEQ multiplex PCR; TCRdb keeps only in-frame clonotypes and omits some of them. The table shows 50,000 to 75,000 clones, with around 79% occurring only once. The rearrangement links TRBV2 to TRBJ1-5; 8 bases match TRBD1. Material for sequencing was peripheral blood. The sequence was collected from a man in his fifties or sixties with acute or convalescent COVID-19. The CDR3 bases are TGTGCCAGCAGTGAAGCACGGACAGGGAAACAGCCCCAGCATTTT. Its protein is CASSEARTGKQPQHF.